This T cell receptor (beta chain) was retrieved from a study of radiation and T cells in renal cell carcinoma. About the study: Nephrectomy followed 15 Gy stereotactic body radiation by 4 weeks.

Overall study results and limits: From baseline, blood top tumor clonotypes peaked at 2 weeks post-radiation.

There are 13 residues in the CDR3. Germline V gene lookup returns CDR1 SGHVS and CDR2 FQNEAQ. V was clipped by 2 bases and J by 5 bases, with 9 bases between them. Time point denoted: blood 2 weeks post-SBRT. Treatment given: 15 Gy SBRT to primary tumor, nephrectomy 4 weeks later. Produced via immunoSEQ multiplex PCR; TCRdb's table is partial and in-frame only. The repertoire holds roughly 150,000 clones, with approximately 86% as singletons. About this clone itself: Its specificity is unknown.

The TCR originated in a woman aged 45 to 65 with renal cell carcinoma. The chain joins TRBV7-8 to TRBJ2-5; D is undetermined. The specimen was blood, collected from a patient whose treatment included radiotherapy and nephrectomy. The CDR3 sequence: CASSLSARETQYF. CDR3 DNA sequence: TGTGCCAGCAGCTTATCGGCGCGGGAGACCCAGTACTTC.